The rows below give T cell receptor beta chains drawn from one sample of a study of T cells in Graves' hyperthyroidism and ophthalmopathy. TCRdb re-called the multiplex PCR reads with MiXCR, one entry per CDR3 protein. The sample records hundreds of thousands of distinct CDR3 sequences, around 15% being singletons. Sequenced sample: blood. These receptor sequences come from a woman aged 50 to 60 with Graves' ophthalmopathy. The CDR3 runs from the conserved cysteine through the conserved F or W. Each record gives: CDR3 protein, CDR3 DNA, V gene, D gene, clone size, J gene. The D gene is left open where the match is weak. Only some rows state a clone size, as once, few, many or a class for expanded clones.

CDR3 protein: CASSLLPVRREKLFF; CDR3 DNA: TGTGCCAGCAGTTTACTCCCGGTTAGACGTGAAAAACTGTTTTTT; V gene: TRBV27; D gene: .; clone size: few; J gene: TRBJ1-4
CDR3 protein: CATSETGGSDGYTF; CDR3 DNA: TGTGCCACCAGTGAGACAGGGGGTTCGGATGGCTACACCTTC; V gene: TRBV24-1; D gene: TRBD1; clone size: many; J gene: TRBJ1-2
CDR3 protein: CASSSTSGKVVEQYF; CDR3 DNA: TGTGCCAGCAGTTCGACTAGCGGGAAGGTTGTCGAGCAGTACTTC; V gene: TRBV12-3/TRBV12-4; D gene: TRBD2; clone size: many; J gene: TRBJ2-7
CDR3 protein: CASSYATGAGANVLTF; CDR3 DNA: TGTGCCAGCAGTTACGCTACAGGTGCTGGGGCCAACGTCCTGACTTTC; V gene: TRBV6-2/TRBV6-3; D gene: .; clone size: few; J gene: TRBJ2-6
CDR3 protein: CASIPRAGKLAGVFEQFF; CDR3 DNA: TGTGCCAGCATCCCCCGGGCAGGGAAACTAGCGGGAGTTTTTGAGCAGTTCTTC; V gene: TRBV2; D gene: TRBD2; clone size: .; J gene: TRBJ2-1
CDR3 protein: CASSQGLASTGELFF; CDR3 DNA: TGTGCCAGCAGCCAGGGACTAGCGAGCACCGGGGAGCTGTTTTTT; V gene: TRBV3-1; D gene: TRBD2; clone size: many; J gene: TRBJ2-2
CDR3 protein: CASSTRTGKVGELFF; CDR3 DNA: TGTGCCAGTAGTACAAGGACAGGGAAGGTCGGGGAGCTGTTTTTT; V gene: TRBV19; D gene: TRBD1; clone size: .; J gene: TRBJ2-2
CDR3 protein: CASSQDTGGGYTF; CDR3 DNA: TGCGCCAGCAGCCAAGATACGGGTGGTGGCTACACCTTC; V gene: TRBV4-3; D gene: .; clone size: few; J gene: TRBJ1-2
CDR3 protein: CASSARNTEAFF; CDR3 DNA: TGTGCCAGCAGTGCTAGGAACACTGAAGCTTTCTTT; V gene: TRBV2; D gene: .; clone size: many; J gene: TRBJ1-1
CDR3 protein: CASSSRTAGPHRGYNEQFF; CDR3 DNA: TGTGCCAGCAGTTCCCGGACAGCGGGACCTCACAGGGGCTACAATGAGCAGTTCTTC; V gene: TRBV12-3/TRBV12-4; D gene: .; clone size: many; J gene: TRBJ2-1
CDR3 protein: CASTLGTATNEKLFF; CDR3 DNA: TGTGCCAGCACCCTGGGGACTGCAACTAATGAGAAACTGTTTTTT; V gene: TRBV7-9; D gene: .; clone size: .; J gene: TRBJ1-4
CDR3 protein: CASSPDRGPGELFF; CDR3 DNA: TGTGCCAGTAGTCCTGACAGAGGGCCCGGGGAGCTGTTTTTT; V gene: TRBV19; D gene: .; clone size: .; J gene: TRBJ2-2
CDR3 protein: CASKRDRGVLDEQFF; CDR3 DNA: TGTGCCAGCAAGCGGGACAGGGGAGTTTTAGATGAGCAGTTCTTC; V gene: TRBV12-3/TRBV12-4; D gene: TRBD1; clone size: many; J gene: TRBJ2-1
CDR3 protein: CASSFTGARVGNEQFF; CDR3 DNA: TGTGCCAGCAGCTTTACGGGGGCAAGAGTGGGGAATGAGCAGTTCTTC; V gene: TRBV7-8; D gene: .; clone size: many; J gene: TRBJ2-1
CDR3 protein: CASKQGGATNQPQHF; CDR3 DNA: TGTGCCAGCAAACAGGGTGGAGCGACAAATCAGCCCCAGCATTTT; V gene: TRBV6-1; D gene: .; clone size: .; J gene: TRBJ1-5
CDR3 protein: CASSLSRTSGRGTKNIQYF; CDR3 DNA: TGTGCCAGCAGTTTATCTCGGACTAGCGGGAGGGGAACCAAAAACATTCAGTACTTC; V gene: TRBV28; D gene: TRBD2; clone size: many; J gene: TRBJ2-4
CDR3 protein: CASSFRSGSYEQYF; CDR3 DNA: TGTGCCAGCAGTTTTAGGTCCGGATCCTACGAGCAGTACTTC; V gene: TRBV12-3/TRBV12-4; D gene: .; clone size: many; J gene: TRBJ2-7
CDR3 protein: CASSQAGLNTGELFF; CDR3 DNA: TGTGCCAGCAGCCAAGCGGGGTTGAACACCGGGGAGCTGTTTTTT; V gene: TRBV4-2; D gene: .; clone size: few; J gene: TRBJ2-2
CDR3 protein: CASSVTLAKNIQYF; CDR3 DNA: TGCGCCAGCAGCGTCACGTTAGCCAAAAACATTCAGTACTTC; V gene: TRBV5-1; D gene: .; clone size: .; J gene: TRBJ2-4
CDR3 protein: CASSSREWTSGLNF; CDR3 DNA: TGTGCCAGCAGCTCCAGAGAATGGACTAGCGGCCTAAACTTC; V gene: TRBV7-2; D gene: TRBD2; clone size: many; J gene: TRBJ2-5
CDR3 protein: CASSLFRTSGTPRYF; CDR3 DNA: TGTGCCAGCAGTTTATTTCGGACTAGCGGGACCCCCAGGTACTTC; V gene: TRBV27; D gene: TRBD2; clone size: .; J gene: TRBJ2-5
CDR3 protein: CASSSGTSGLNEQFF; CDR3 DNA: TGTGCCAGCAGTTCCGGGACTAGCGGATTAAATGAGCAGTTCTTC; V gene: TRBV6-2/TRBV6-3; D gene: TRBD2; clone size: .; J gene: TRBJ2-1
CDR3 protein: CASSLGQGDEQYF; CDR3 DNA: TGTGCCAGCAGCCTGGGACAGGGCGACGAGCAGTACTTC; V gene: TRBV5-4; D gene: TRBD1; clone size: many; J gene: TRBJ2-7
CDR3 protein: CSARDPKTSGMKYEQYF; CDR3 DNA: TGCAGTGCTAGAGATCCTAAGACTAGCGGGATGAAGTACGAGCAGTACTTC; V gene: TRBV20-1; D gene: TRBD2; clone size: many; J gene: TRBJ2-7
CDR3 protein: CASSRETRDTQYF; CDR3 DNA: TGTGCCAGCAGCAGAGAGACTAGGGATACGCAGTATTTT; V gene: TRBV6-4; D gene: .; clone size: .; J gene: TRBJ2-3
CDR3 protein: CASSYGGGYGGYTF; CDR3 DNA: TGTGCCAGCAGTTACGGCGGTGGGTATGGAGGCTACACCTTC; V gene: TRBV6-5; D gene: .; clone size: .; J gene: TRBJ1-2
CDR3 protein: CASSEALSGMGNEQFF; CDR3 DNA: TGTGCCAGCAGTGAAGCCCTTAGCGGGATGGGAAATGAGCAGTTCTTC; V gene: TRBV2; D gene: TRBD2; clone size: .; J gene: TRBJ2-1
CDR3 protein: CASSLQSGVETQYF; CDR3 DNA: TGTGCCAGCAGCTTACAGTCGGGGGTAGAGACCCAGTACTTC; V gene: TRBV7-9; D gene: .; clone size: many; J gene: TRBJ2-5
CDR3 protein: CASSPAPATRTQYF; CDR3 DNA: TGTGCCAGCAGCCCAGCCCCGGCTACTCGGACGCAGTATTTT; V gene: TRBV7-3; D gene: .; clone size: many; J gene: TRBJ2-3
CDR3 protein: CASSLTRIRDRSSSGANVLTF; CDR3 DNA: TGTGCCAGCAGCTTAACACGAATCCGGGACAGGAGTTCCTCCGGGGCCAACGTCCTGACTTTC; V gene: TRBV7-3; D gene: TRBD1; clone size: .; J gene: TRBJ2-6
CDR3 protein: CASSLSAGGPFYEQYF; CDR3 DNA: TGTGCCAGCAGTTTGAGTGCGGGAGGGCCCTTTTACGAGCAGTACTTC; V gene: TRBV28; D gene: TRBD2; clone size: many; J gene: TRBJ2-7
CDR3 protein: CASSYLDRGLGYTF; CDR3 DNA: TGTGCCAGCAGTTACCTGGACAGGGGGCTTGGCTACACCTTC; V gene: TRBV6-5; D gene: TRBD1; clone size: .; J gene: TRBJ1-2
CDR3 protein: CASRKGLAGGLEQYF; CDR3 DNA: TGCGCCAGCAGAAAGGGACTAGCGGGAGGGCTCGAGCAGTACTTC; V gene: TRBV5-1; D gene: TRBD2; clone size: many; J gene: TRBJ2-7
CDR3 protein: CAGTGSDTQYF; CDR3 DNA: TGTGCTGGGACGGGGTCAGATACGCAGTATTTT; V gene: TRBV7-9; D gene: .; clone size: many; J gene: TRBJ2-3
CDR3 protein: CASSVEASSYEQYF; CDR3 DNA: TGTGCCAGCAGCGTAGAAGCTAGCTCCTACGAGCAGTACTTC; V gene: TRBV9; D gene: .; clone size: few; J gene: TRBJ2-7
CDR3 protein: CATSRDPRGQAWGANVLTF; CDR3 DNA: TGTGCCACCAGCAGAGATCCGAGGGGGCAAGCGTGGGGGGCCAACGTCCTGACTTTC; V gene: TRBV15; D gene: TRBD1; clone size: .; J gene: TRBJ2-6
CDR3 protein: CASSQVSNTGELFF; CDR3 DNA: TGTGCCAGCAGTCAAGTCTCGAACACCGGGGAGCTGTTTTTT; V gene: TRBV6-1; D gene: .; clone size: .; J gene: TRBJ2-2
CDR3 protein: CSVSWGGWNTEAFF; CDR3 DNA: TGCAGCGTTTCGTGGGGCGGGTGGAACACTGAAGCTTTCTTT; V gene: TRBV29-1; D gene: .; clone size: many; J gene: TRBJ1-1
CDR3 protein: CASSSTGTSGTDTQYF; CDR3 DNA: TGTGCCAGCAGCTCAACCGGGACTAGCGGCACAGATACGCAGTATTTT; V gene: TRBV7-6; D gene: TRBD2; clone size: few; J gene: TRBJ2-3
CDR3 protein: CASSLKETYEQYF; CDR3 DNA: TGTGCCAGCAGTTTAAAGGAGACCTACGAGCAGTACTTC; V gene: TRBV12-3/TRBV12-4; D gene: .; clone size: many; J gene: TRBJ2-7
CDR3 protein: CASRARGTNEKLFF; CDR3 DNA: TGTGCCAGCAGAGCCAGGGGGACTAATGAAAAACTGTTTTTT; V gene: TRBV2; D gene: TRBD1; clone size: many; J gene: TRBJ1-4
CDR3 protein: CASRSGTSSYEQYF; CDR3 DNA: TGTGCCAGCAGATCCGGGACTAGCTCCTACGAGCAGTACTTC; V gene: TRBV6-2/TRBV6-3; D gene: TRBD2; clone size: many; J gene: TRBJ2-7
CDR3 protein: CASKEIGGYNEQFF; CDR3 DNA: TGTGCCAGCAAAGAAATTGGAGGGTACAATGAGCAGTTCTTC; V gene: TRBV6-1; D gene: .; clone size: many; J gene: TRBJ2-1
CDR3 protein: CSAINPSSYNSPLHF; CDR3 DNA: TGCAGTGCGATTAACCCCAGCTCCTATAATTCACCCCTCCACTTT; V gene: TRBV20-1; D gene: .; clone size: few; J gene: TRBJ1-6
CDR3 protein: CASSTGTSGNTQYF; CDR3 DNA: TGTGCCAGCAGCACCGGGACTAGCGGAAATACGCAGTATTTT; V gene: TRBV7-2; D gene: TRBD2; clone size: many; J gene: TRBJ2-3
CDR3 protein: CASSSPRDGGRETQYF; CDR3 DNA: TGTGCCAGCAGTTCACCCAGGGACGGGGGAAGAGAGACCCAGTACTTC; V gene: TRBV5-4; D gene: .; clone size: many; J gene: TRBJ2-5
CDR3 protein: CSVERDNSYEQYF; CDR3 DNA: TGCAGCGTTGAAAGGGACAACTCCTACGAGCAGTACTTC; V gene: TRBV29-1; D gene: .; clone size: many; J gene: TRBJ2-7
CDR3 protein: CASSRGQLLTDTQYF; CDR3 DNA: TGTGCCAGCAGCAGGGGACAGTTACTCACAGATACGCAGTATTTT; V gene: TRBV2; D gene: TRBD1; clone size: many; J gene: TRBJ2-3
CDR3 protein: CASNLGGSSYEQYF; CDR3 DNA: TGTGCCAGCAACCTCGGGGGGAGCTCCTACGAGCAGTACTTC; V gene: TRBV5-6; D gene: TRBD2; clone size: many; J gene: TRBJ2-7
CDR3 protein: CASSLVGQRASYEQYF; CDR3 DNA: TGTGCCAGCAGCTTAGTGGGGCAGCGGGCTTCCTACGAGCAGTACTTC; V gene: TRBV11-2; D gene: .; clone size: many; J gene: TRBJ2-7
CDR3 protein: CSASGSVAYEQYF; CDR3 DNA: TGCAGTGCTAGTGGTAGCGTTGCCTACGAGCAGTACTTC; V gene: TRBV20-1; D gene: .; clone size: few; J gene: TRBJ2-7
CDR3 protein: CSARPLSGRAEGYEQYF; CDR3 DNA: TGCAGTGCTCGCCCCCTTAGCGGGAGGGCCGAAGGGTACGAGCAGTACTTC; V gene: TRBV20-1; D gene: TRBD2; clone size: many; J gene: TRBJ2-7
CDR3 protein: CSVARGIDGTDTQYF; CDR3 DNA: TGCAGCGTTGCACGGGGCATTGATGGCACAGATACGCAGTATTTT; V gene: TRBV29-1; D gene: .; clone size: many; J gene: TRBJ2-3
CDR3 protein: CASRWQGTQETQYF; CDR3 DNA: TGCGCCAGCAGGTGGCAGGGAACCCAAGAGACCCAGTACTTC; V gene: TRBV5-1; D gene: .; clone size: few; J gene: TRBJ2-5
CDR3 protein: CASSQTRSGTVSYEQYF; CDR3 DNA: TGTGCCAGCAGCCAAACTCGCTCCGGGACTGTGTCCTACGAGCAGTACTTC; V gene: TRBV3-1; D gene: .; clone size: .; J gene: TRBJ2-7
CDR3 protein: CASSATGLGDISSYNEQFF; CDR3 DNA: TGTGCCAGCAGCGCCACGGGACTAGGGGATATCTCCTCCTACAATGAGCAGTTCTTC; V gene: TRBV7-9; D gene: TRBD2; clone size: .; J gene: TRBJ2-1
CDR3 protein: CASSYGTTPTYEQYF; CDR3 DNA: TGTGCCAGCAGTTACGGGACAACTCCAACCTACGAGCAGTACTTC; V gene: TRBV6-2/TRBV6-3; D gene: .; clone size: many; J gene: TRBJ2-7
CDR3 protein: CASSLGVGGQETQYF; CDR3 DNA: TGTGCCAGCAGCTTAGGGGTAGGGGGGCAAGAGACCCAGTACTTC; V gene: TRBV7-2; D gene: .; clone size: many; J gene: TRBJ2-5